This entry features one TCR beta chain sequence. Its antigen is undetermined. The ends were cut back, 0 bases at V and 5 bases at J, with 7 bases in the middle. The germline V gene encodes CDR1 SGHNT and CDR2 YYREEE (reference sequence). There are 13 residues in the CDR3. As for treatment: over 15 received Ad26.COV2.S at low or high dose, single or two shots; 5 received placebo; per-sample allocation not given. Repertoires come from day 63 after the first vaccine or placebo injection. Built on an Ad26 vector, the vaccine expressed Wuhan-strain SARS-CoV-2 spike. These data are taken from a study of Ad26.COV2.S vaccination and SARS-CoV-2 variants. Study overall: Doses of Ad26.COV2.S were injected into muscle once or twice, 56 days apart. Study-level points and caveats: Total T cell responses were possibly underestimated by TCR breadth and depth analyses. Those who received the vaccine showed greater spike-specific TCR breadth than those given placebo.

TCRdb's table, derived via immunoSEQ multiplex PCR, lists solely in-frame clones and lacks some. There are 240,000 or so clones in the sample; around 87% occur only once, and about 10% lies in the top ten. The V and J genes are TRBV5-4 and TRBJ2-3, with D unresolved. The TCR was taken from a person between 18 and 60 years old who received the Ad26.COV2.S COVID-19 vaccine or a placebo. The sample consisted of peripheral blood, taken in a trial of Ad26.COV2.S vaccine versus placebo. This CDR3 is CASSLARGDTQYF. In nucleotides, the CDR3 is TGTGCCAGCAGCTTGGCCCGTGGAGATACGCAGTATTTT.